The rows below give T cell receptor beta chains drawn from one sample of a study of blood T cell repertoires in COVID-19. Profiling relied on immunoSEQ multiplex PCR, and the TCRdb table lists in-frame clones only, not all of them. The sample holds about 270,000 clones, about nine tenths seen once. The sample comprised PBMCs or T cells enriched from blood (not recorded which). Receptor source: a woman aged 25 to 39 with acute COVID-19. Each CDR3 is given with its conserved first and last residue. The D gene is left open where the match is weak. Only some rows state a clone size, as once, few, many or a class for expanded clones.

V gene: TRBV2
D gene: TRBD2
J gene: TRBJ2-2
clone size: NA
CDR3 DNA: TGTGCCAGCAGTGTTAGCGGGCCGAACACCGGGGAGCTGTTTTTT
CDR3 protein: CASSVSGPNTGELFF

V gene: TRBV6-2/TRBV6-3
D gene: TRBD2
J gene: TRBJ2-7
clone size: NA
CDR3 DNA: TGTGCCAGCAGTTACTCGGTCCCGGGACTAGGTTTCGAGCAGTACTTC
CDR3 protein: CASSYSVPGLGFEQYF

V gene: TRBV3-1/TRBV3-2
D gene: NA
J gene: TRBJ2-5
clone size: NA
CDR3 DNA: TGTGCCAGCAGCCAAGGGACAGTGCAAGAGACCCAGTACTTC
CDR3 protein: CASSQGTVQETQYF

V gene: TRBV18
D gene: NA
J gene: TRBJ2-1
clone size: NA
CDR3 DNA: TGTGCCAGCTCACCCTTTGATAGGGCGGGCAATGAGCAGTTCTTC
CDR3 protein: CASSPFDRAGNEQFF

V gene: TRBV29-1
D gene: TRBD1
J gene: TRBJ1-1
clone size: NA
CDR3 DNA: TGCAGCGTTCGGGGACAGGGCCCCGGAGGTGTCACTGAAGCTTTCTTT
CDR3 protein: CSVRGQGPGGVTEAFF

V gene: TRBV6-5
D gene: NA
J gene: TRBJ2-7
clone size: NA
CDR3 DNA: TGTGCCAGCACCGGACTTAGCTCCTACGAGCAGTACTTC
CDR3 protein: CASTGLSSYEQYF

V gene: TRBV28
D gene: TRBD1
J gene: TRBJ2-7
clone size: NA
CDR3 DNA: TGTGCCAGCAGTTTCCCTAGACAGGGCGCCTACGAGCAGTACTTC
CDR3 protein: CASSFPRQGAYEQYF

V gene: TRBV2
D gene: TRBD2
J gene: TRBJ2-4
clone size: NA
CDR3 DNA: TGTGCCAGCAGTTCCGGGACTAGCCTAGCCAAAAACATTCAGTACTTC
CDR3 protein: CASSSGTSLAKNIQYF

V gene: TRBV3-1/TRBV3-2
D gene: NA
J gene: TRBJ2-6
clone size: NA
CDR3 DNA: TGTGCCAGCAGCCAGGACGGGAGCTCTGGGGCCAACGTCCTGACTTTC
CDR3 protein: CASSQDGSSGANVLTF

V gene: TRBV11-2
D gene: TRBD2
J gene: TRBJ2-7
clone size: few
CDR3 DNA: TGTGCCAGCAGCTTAGGTGCGGGGGACTACGAGCAGTACTTC
CDR3 protein: CASSLGAGDYEQYF

V gene: TRBV6-4
D gene: NA
J gene: TRBJ2-7
clone size: once
CDR3 DNA: TGTGCCAGCAGTGAGGGCGGGTCCATCTCCTACGAGCAGTACTTC
CDR3 protein: CASSEGGSISYEQYF

V gene: TRBV28
D gene: TRBD1
J gene: TRBJ1-5
clone size: once
CDR3 DNA: TGTGCCAGCAGTGGGACAGGGGTCAATCAGCCCCAGCATTTT
CDR3 protein: CASSGTGVNQPQHF

V gene: TRBV6-2/TRBV6-3
D gene: NA
J gene: TRBJ1-6
clone size: once
CDR3 DNA: TGTGCCAGCAGTGTCGGACAGACTATTTCACCCCTCCACTTT
CDR3 protein: CASSVGQTISPLHF

V gene: TRBV10-3
D gene: NA
J gene: TRBJ1-5
clone size: NA
CDR3 DNA: TGTGCCATCAGGGGAGCAGGGGCCAATCAGCCCCAGCATTTT
CDR3 protein: CAIRGAGANQPQHF

V gene: TRBV27
D gene: TRBD2
J gene: TRBJ2-1
clone size: NA
CDR3 DNA: TGTGCCAGCACCCTTAGAGCGGGGGTCCACAATGAGCAGTTCTTC
CDR3 protein: CASTLRAGVHNEQFF

V gene: TRBV28
D gene: TRBD1
J gene: TRBJ2-7
clone size: NA
CDR3 DNA: TGTGCCACCCGAGGGGGCCCTGGCGAGCAGTACTTC
CDR3 protein: CATRGGPGEQYF

V gene: TRBV7-3
D gene: NA
J gene: TRBJ2-7
clone size: NA
CDR3 DNA: TGTGCCAGCAGCTTAGCAGACGGAGCGCGCGAGCAGTACTTC
CDR3 protein: CASSLADGAREQYF

V gene: TRBV11-2
D gene: TRBD2
J gene: TRBJ2-3
clone size: NA
CDR3 DNA: TGTGCCAGCAGCTCTCCTCAGGTCGGGAGGGGAGATACGCAGTATTTT
CDR3 protein: CASSSPQVGRGDTQYF

V gene: TRBV28
D gene: TRBD1
J gene: TRBJ2-7
clone size: NA
CDR3 DNA: TGTGCCAGCAGTTCCCCGGACAGGGGCTACGAGCAGTACTTC
CDR3 protein: CASSSPDRGYEQYF

V gene: TRBV28
D gene: NA
J gene: TRBJ2-6
clone size: NA
CDR3 DNA: TGTGCCAGTATGGGGGGAGGTACCCTCTCTGGGGCCAACGTCCTGACTTTC
CDR3 protein: CASMGGGTLSGANVLTF

V gene: TRBV15
D gene: TRBD1
J gene: TRBJ2-2
clone size: NA
CDR3 DNA: TGTGCCACCAGCACCACAGGACAGGGGTGGACCGGGGAGCTGTTTTTT
CDR3 protein: CATSTTGQGWTGELFF

V gene: TRBV4-1
D gene: NA
J gene: TRBJ1-5
clone size: NA
CDR3 DNA: TGCGCCAGCAGCCGAACCGAGGTTGGGGGAGGCCAGCCCCAGCATTTT
CDR3 protein: CASSRTEVGGGQPQHF

V gene: TRBV18
D gene: TRBD1
J gene: TRBJ1-1
clone size: NA
CDR3 DNA: TGTGCCAGCTCACCACCTGACAGGGAATGGGCACGCACTGAAGCTTTCTTT
CDR3 protein: CASSPPDREWARTEAFF

V gene: TRBV9
D gene: NA
J gene: TRBJ2-1
clone size: NA
CDR3 DNA: TGTGCCAGCAGCGTAGCGGAGGGCTCCTACAATGAGCAGTTCTTC
CDR3 protein: CASSVAEGSYNEQFF

V gene: TRBV27
D gene: NA
J gene: TRBJ2-3
clone size: NA
CDR3 DNA: TGTGCCAGCAGTTTCTTAGTTGCAGATACGCAGTATTTT
CDR3 protein: CASSFLVADTQYF

V gene: TRBV7-2
D gene: TRBD2
J gene: TRBJ2-3
clone size: NA
CDR3 DNA: TGTGCCAGCAGCTTAGCGGGACTAGCGGGAGCCTACACAGATACGCAGTATTTT
CDR3 protein: CASSLAGLAGAYTDTQYF

V gene: TRBV2
D gene: NA
J gene: TRBJ2-2
clone size: NA
CDR3 DNA: TGTGCCAGCATAGGCCCAGCGGCGAACACCGGGGAGCTGTTTTTT
CDR3 protein: CASIGPAANTGELFF

V gene: TRBV3-1/TRBV3-2
D gene: NA
J gene: TRBJ2-2
clone size: few
CDR3 DNA: TGTGCCAGCAGCCGTGGGACTCCCTCCGGGGAGCTGTTTTTT
CDR3 protein: CASSRGTPSGELFF

V gene: TRBV19
D gene: NA
J gene: TRBJ1-4
clone size: NA
CDR3 DNA: TGTGCCAGTAGTAATCGAGATCGTCTAACTAATGAAAAACTGTTTTTT
CDR3 protein: CASSNRDRLTNEKLFF

V gene: TRBV6-4
D gene: NA
J gene: TRBJ2-1
clone size: NA
CDR3 DNA: TGTGCCAGCAGAGAGGAGGGAGGCTCTCATGAGCAGTTCTTC
CDR3 protein: CASREEGGSHEQFF

V gene: TRBV12-3/TRBV12-4
D gene: NA
J gene: TRBJ2-1
clone size: NA
CDR3 DNA: TGTGCCAGCAGTTCGGTCCTTCCGAATGAGCAGTTCTTC
CDR3 protein: CASSSVLPNEQFF

V gene: TRBV28
D gene: NA
J gene: TRBJ2-2
clone size: NA
CDR3 DNA: TGTGCCAGCACCACCGGGAGCTGGAACACCGGGGAGCTGTTTTTT
CDR3 protein: CASTTGSWNTGELFF

V gene: TRBV30
D gene: NA
J gene: TRBJ1-1
clone size: once
CDR3 DNA: TGTGCCTGGGGGAGGAGCGCTGAAGCTTTCTTT
CDR3 protein: CAWGRSAEAFF

V gene: TRBV6-6
D gene: NA
J gene: TRBJ1-5
clone size: NA
CDR3 DNA: TGTGCCAGCATTGGCCAGGGAAGCAATCAGCCCCAGCATTTT
CDR3 protein: CASIGQGSNQPQHF

V gene: TRBV4-3
D gene: NA
J gene: TRBJ1-5
clone size: NA
CDR3 DNA: TGCGCCAGCAGCCAGGGAGGACAGCCCCAGCATTTT
CDR3 protein: CASSQGGQPQHF

V gene: TRBV27
D gene: TRBD1
J gene: TRBJ2-7
clone size: NA
CDR3 DNA: TGTGCCAGCAGTCCCGGGACAGGGGGGAACGAGCAGTACTTC
CDR3 protein: CASSPGTGGNEQYF

V gene: TRBV9
D gene: TRBD1
J gene: TRBJ2-2
clone size: NA
CDR3 DNA: TGTGCCAGCAGCGGGGGGACAGAGAACACCGGGGAGCTGTTTTTT
CDR3 protein: CASSGGTENTGELFF

V gene: TRBV28
D gene: TRBD1
J gene: TRBJ2-1
clone size: NA
CDR3 DNA: TGTGCCAGCAGTTTAGGACAGGGAAAGAGGCAGTTCTTC
CDR3 protein: CASSLGQGKRQFF

V gene: TRBV28
D gene: TRBD1
J gene: TRBJ2-1
clone size: NA
CDR3 DNA: TGTGCCAGCAGTTTACTAGCCGGGACAGGGGTCGGCAATGAGCAGTTCTTC
CDR3 protein: CASSLLAGTGVGNEQFF

V gene: TRBV28
D gene: NA
J gene: TRBJ1-5
clone size: NA
CDR3 DNA: TGTGCCACCATCCGAGGGGGGGGGCCCCAGCATTTT
CDR3 protein: CATIRGGGPQHF

V gene: TRBV19
D gene: TRBD1
J gene: TRBJ1-5
clone size: NA
CDR3 DNA: TGTGCCAGTAGTATTGTTGGACAGGGGACACTTAGCAATCAGCCCCAGCATTTT
CDR3 protein: CASSIVGQGTLSNQPQHF

V gene: TRBV27
D gene: TRBD2
J gene: TRBJ2-1
clone size: NA
CDR3 DNA: TGTGCCAGCCGGAGCGGGAGCAACAATGAGCAGTTCTTC
CDR3 protein: CASRSGSNNEQFF

V gene: TRBV27
D gene: TRBD1
J gene: TRBJ2-4
clone size: NA
CDR3 DNA: TGTGCCAGCAGTTACCGAGGACAGGACAGGGACATTCAGTACTTC
CDR3 protein: CASSYRGQDRDIQYF

V gene: TRBV5-3
D gene: NA
J gene: TRBJ2-1
clone size: NA
CDR3 DNA: TGTGCCAGAAGCTTGGTGGCAGGCTCCTACAATGAGCAGTTCTTC
CDR3 protein: CARSLVAGSYNEQFF

V gene: TRBV7-8
D gene: NA
J gene: TRBJ2-7
clone size: NA
CDR3 DNA: TGTGCCAGCAGCTTAGCTTTGCCGGAGGAGATTTACGAGCAGTACTTC
CDR3 protein: CASSLALPEEIYEQYF

V gene: TRBV27
D gene: TRBD2
J gene: TRBJ2-1
clone size: NA
CDR3 DNA: TGTGCCAGCAGCCGTCGGGAGGTTGCGTACAATGAGCAGTTCTTC
CDR3 protein: CASSRREVAYNEQFF

V gene: TRBV29-1
D gene: TRBD2
J gene: TRBJ2-3
clone size: NA
CDR3 DNA: TGCAGCGTTGAGGCTAGCGGGGATAGTGGGGCACTGGGACCCACAGATACGCAGTATTTT
CDR3 protein: CSVEASGDSGALGPTDTQYF

V gene: TRBV6-1
D gene: NA
J gene: TRBJ2-7
clone size: NA
CDR3 DNA: TGTGCCAGCAGTGAAGCCTTAGATAGCTCCTACGAGCAGTACTTC
CDR3 protein: CASSEALDSSYEQYF

V gene: TRBV7-6
D gene: TRBD2
J gene: TRBJ2-7
clone size: NA
CDR3 DNA: TGTGCCAGCAGCCCCCGAGGAGCGGGAGGGCTCTACGAGCAGTACTTC
CDR3 protein: CASSPRGAGGLYEQYF

V gene: TRBV7-3
D gene: TRBD2
J gene: TRBJ2-1
clone size: NA
CDR3 DNA: TGTGCCAGCAGCCTCCGGGCCGCTAGCGGGAGTAGTGAGCAGTTCTTC
CDR3 protein: CASSLRAASGSSEQFF

V gene: TRBV28
D gene: NA
J gene: TRBJ1-6
clone size: NA
CDR3 DNA: TGTGCCAGCAGAACCCCCCGCGGGGTCAGCGGTAATTCACCCCTCCACTTT
CDR3 protein: CASRTPRGVSGNSPLHF

V gene: TRBV6-1
D gene: TRBD1
J gene: TRBJ1-5
clone size: NA
CDR3 DNA: TGTGCCAGCAGTGAAGCCCCTCCCGGGACAGGGGACCAGCCCCAGCATTTT
CDR3 protein: CASSEAPPGTGDQPQHF

V gene: TRBV5-1
D gene: NA
J gene: TRBJ1-1
clone size: NA
CDR3 DNA: TGCGCCAGCAGCTCAACGGGGGGGTTCACTGAAGCTTTCTTT
CDR3 protein: CASSSTGGFTEAFF

V gene: TRBV7-6
D gene: NA
J gene: TRBJ2-2
clone size: NA
CDR3 DNA: TGTGCCAGCAGCTTAGAGGCGGGATTCGCGAACACCGGGGAGCTGTTTTTT
CDR3 protein: CASSLEAGFANTGELFF

V gene: TRBV7-9
D gene: TRBD1
J gene: TRBJ1-2
clone size: once
CDR3 DNA: TGTGCCAGCAGCTTAGACAGGGGCGGCTACACCTTC
CDR3 protein: CASSLDRGGYTF